The clone carrying this T cell receptor beta chain turned up a few times. The target antigen is unknown. The sample belongs to a study of T cell responses to AZD1222 COVID-19 vaccine. General study points: Recipients of AZD1222 seropositive at baseline numbered only 5 to 7.

Trimming left V 7 bases short and J 1 base short, with 20 bases between. From germline, CDR1 is SGHDT and CDR2 YYEEEE. This CDR3 is built from 16 residues. Assay: immunoSEQ multiplex PCR; the TCRdb copy retains only in-frame clones and omits some. Of about 170,000 clones listed, just over 90% are singletons. The sample here was peripheral blood, taken on day 0 of AZD1222 vaccination. The chain links TRBV5-6 to TRBJ1-2; D unclear. This receptor was obtained from an adult in good health. CDR3 residues: CASSIRRSTINYGYTF. The CDR3 DNA is TGTGCCAGCTCTATTCGTCGGTCGACGATTAACTATGGCTACACCTTC.